This TCR beta chain was sequenced for a study of T cell responses to AZD1222 COVID-19 vaccine. Findings and caveats of the study: Most donors were white British and more were female, and clonal diversity was possibly underestimated.

Note on this clone: The antigen is undetermined.

V shed 5 bases and J shed 2 bases, with 13 bases lying between them. From germline, CDR1 is MNHEY and CDR2 SVGAGI. The CDR3 totals 14 residues. Method: immunoSEQ multiplex PCR; TCRdb's copy keeps in-frame clones and lacks some. The table has around 130,000 clones, just over 85% seen once. The sample consisted of peripheral blood, taken on day 0 of AZD1222 vaccination. V usage is TRBV6-5 and J usage is TRBJ2-7, with a tentative D call TRBD1 (6 bases). This receptor was taken from an adult in good health. The CDR3 DNA reads TGTGCCAGCAGTCAGGGGACGGCTGCCTACGAGCAGTACTTC. Translating it yields CASSQGTAAYEQYF.